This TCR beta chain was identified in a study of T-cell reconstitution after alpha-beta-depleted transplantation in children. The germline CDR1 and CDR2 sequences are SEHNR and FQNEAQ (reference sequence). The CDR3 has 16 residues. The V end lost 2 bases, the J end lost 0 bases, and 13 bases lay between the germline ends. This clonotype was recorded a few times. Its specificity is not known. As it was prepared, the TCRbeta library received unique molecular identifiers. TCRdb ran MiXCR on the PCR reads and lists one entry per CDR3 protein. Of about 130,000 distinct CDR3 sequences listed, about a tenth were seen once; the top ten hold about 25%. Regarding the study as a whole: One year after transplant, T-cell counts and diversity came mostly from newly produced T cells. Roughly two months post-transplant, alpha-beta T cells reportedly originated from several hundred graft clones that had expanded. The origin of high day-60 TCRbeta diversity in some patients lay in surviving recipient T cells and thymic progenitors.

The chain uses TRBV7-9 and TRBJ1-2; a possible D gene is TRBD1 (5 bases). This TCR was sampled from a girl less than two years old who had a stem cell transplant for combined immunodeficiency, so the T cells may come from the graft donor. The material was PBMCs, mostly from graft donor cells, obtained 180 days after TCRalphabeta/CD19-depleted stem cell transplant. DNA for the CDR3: TGTGCCAGCAGCTTAAGGGGCGGGACCTCTAACTATGGCTACACCTTC. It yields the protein CASSLRGGTSNYGYTF.